This TCR beta chain stems from a study of T cell responses to AZD1222 COVID-19 vaccine. The protocol was immunoSEQ multiplex PCR, while the TCRdb copy is restricted to in-frame clones and leaves out a portion. The profile shows about 140,000 clones, 90% of them singletons. Trimming removed 0 bases from V and 4 bases from J, with 4 bases in between. Looked up from germline, CDR1 is SGHNT and CDR2 is YYREEE (reference sequence). This CDR3 spans 13 amino acids. The receptor comes from an adult in good health. The material was peripheral blood, obtained on day 0 of AZD1222 vaccination. The V gene is TRBV5-4, the J gene TRBJ1-4; D remains unclear. The CDR3 region has the DNA TGTGCCAGCAGCTTGGCGCTTAATGAAAAACTGTTTTTT. It specifies CASSLALNEKLFF.